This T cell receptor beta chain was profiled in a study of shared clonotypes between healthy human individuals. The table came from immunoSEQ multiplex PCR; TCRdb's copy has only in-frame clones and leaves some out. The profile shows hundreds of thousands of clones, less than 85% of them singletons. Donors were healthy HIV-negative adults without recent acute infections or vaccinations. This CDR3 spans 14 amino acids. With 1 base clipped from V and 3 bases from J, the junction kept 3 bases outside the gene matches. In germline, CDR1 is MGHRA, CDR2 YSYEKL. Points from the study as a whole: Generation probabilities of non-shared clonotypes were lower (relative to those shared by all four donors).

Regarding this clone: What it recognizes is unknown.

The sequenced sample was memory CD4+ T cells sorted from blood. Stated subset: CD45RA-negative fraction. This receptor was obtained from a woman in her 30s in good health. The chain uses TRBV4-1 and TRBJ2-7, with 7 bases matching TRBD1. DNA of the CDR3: TGCGCCAGCAGCCAAGTAGGGGGCCGCTACGAGCAGTACTTC. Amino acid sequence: CASSQVGGRYEQYF.